The next 5 T cell receptor beta chains were all read from a single sample in a study of regulatory T cells in long-lasting Graves disease. Arm-PCR with iRepertoire HTBI primers amplified the CDR3 regions for these TCR beta libraries. A single record per CDR3 protein comes from TCRdb applying MiXCR to the multiplex PCR reads. The sample lists 400,000 to 500,000 distinct CDR3 sequences, about 16% occurring once. Time point of the sample: newly diagnosed GD, antithyroid drugs for less than 3 months. Making the TCR library involved RNA that had been extracted from PBMCs. This sample also belongs to another study, concerning T cells in Graves' hyperthyroidism and ophthalmopathy.

The sample was peripheral blood mononuclear cells (PBMCs), taken at new diagnosis, from a patient treated with antithyroid drugs. The source is a woman aged 30 to 39 with Graves disease.

The chain joins TRBV7-2 to TRBJ1-1; D call uncertain. Germline CDR1 SGHTA, CDR2 FQGNSA. CDR3 length: 13 residues. V lost 7 bases and J lost 4, with 13 bases in between. The CDR3 reads CASTPTSGTEAFF. The CDR3 DNA reads as TGTGCCAGCACTCCCACCTCTGGCACTGAAGCTTTCTTT.

The rearrangement uses TRBV6-2 or TRBV6-3 and TRBJ2-1; TRBD2 aligns across 12 bases. Trimming at V came to 6 bases and at J to 4 bases, leaving 1 base not matched to a gene. Germline V gene lookup returns CDR1 MNHEY and CDR2 SVGEGT. The CDR3 runs to 14 residues. CDR3 in DNA: TGTGCCAGCAGACTAGCGGGGGGTTACAATGAGCAGTTCTTC. It specifies CASRLAGGYNEQFF.

This clonotype was counted a few times. The chain carries TRBV6-1 and TRBJ1-3, with D unclear. The CDR3 consists of 13 residues. Germline V gene sequence: CDR1 MNHNS, CDR2 SASEGT. Trimming removed 9 bases at V and 2 bases at J, with 11 bases between. The CDR3 loop is CASMSMAGNTIYF. The CDR3 bases are TGTGCCAGTATGAGTATGGCTGGAAACACCATATATTTT.

This clonotype was found many times. The chain joins TRBV6-1 to TRBJ2-7; D might be TRBD1 (6 bases). V gave up 2 bases and J gave up 2 bases, with 13 bases separating them. The germline V gene has CDR1 MNHNS and CDR2 SASEGT. The CDR3 is made up of 15 amino acids. CDR3 amino acids: CASSEQGQGTYEQYF. Here the CDR3 DNA reads TGTGCCAGCAGTGAACAGGGGCAGGGTACCTACGAGCAGTACTTC.

Ten or more counts support this clonotype. The chain is built from TRBV2 and TRBJ2-3; D unresolved. Germline V CDR1 and CDR2: SNHLY, FYNNEI. V lost 4 bases and J lost 11, with 7 bases in between. This CDR3 has 10 residues. The CDR3 coding sequence is TGTGCCAGCAGTGCCCCCCTGCAGTATTTT. Translation gives CASSAPLQYF.